Included here is one T cell receptor beta chain sequence, with context. Its cognate antigen is unknown. The ends were cut back, 3 bases at V and 4 bases at J, with 6 bases in the middle. The CDR3 totals 12 residues. The data belong to a study of T cell responses to AZD1222 COVID-19 vaccine. Study conclusions and caveats: Repertoire sampling occurred only after the peak T cell response.

Profiled with immunoSEQ multiplex PCR; TCRdb holds only in-frame clones, not every one. The table includes roughly 93,000 clones, roughly nine tenths detected once. V is TRBV12-3 or TRBV12-4 and J is TRBJ1-2; no reliable D call. The sample was peripheral blood, taken on day 0 of AZD1222 vaccination. This clonotype was sampled from an adult in good health. The CDR3 sequence is CASSFRRYGYTF. The CDR3 DNA sequence: TGTGCCAGCAGTTTCCGACGCTATGGCTACACCTTC.